The 26 T cell receptor beta chains below come from one sample, sequenced in a study of OX40 agonist ivuxolimab in advanced cancers. Measured with immunoSEQ multiplex PCR; TCRdb has only the in-frame clones, and not every one. This sample carries 39,000 or so clones, 86% of them seen once, and the ten largest clones take around 10%. Sequences were derived from CD4+ or CD8+ T cells sorted from blood, sampled in a trial of the OX40 agonist ivuxolimab. These receptors all stem from an adult with an advanced solid tumor such as melanoma, head and neck, liver or kidney cancer.

This clone showed up just a few times. J is TRBJ2-7 and V is TRBV6-5; TRBD2 might be the D (5 bases). This CDR3 has 14 residues. Deletions cut 7 bases from V and 7 bases from J, with 20 bases between. Germline lookup yields CDR1 MNHEY and CDR2 SVGAGI. The CDR3 spells CASTPNGKTGEQYF. CDR3 nucleotide sequence: TGTGCCAGCACACCTAACGGAAAAACGGGAGAGCAGTACTTC.

The chain links TRBV30 to TRBJ2-5; D is tentatively TRBD1 or TRBD2 (6 bases each). The germline V gene encodes CDR1 GTSNPN and CDR2 SVGIG (reference sequence). This CDR3 comprises 13 residues. Between the trimmed V and J ends, which lost 5 bases and 2 bases, there was a span of 12 bases. The CDR3 DNA reads as TGTGCCTGGGGGATAGGGGGGCAAGAGACCCAGTACTTC. It translates to CAWGIGGQETQYF.

The J gene is TRBJ2-2, the V gene TRBV10-2; 7 bases fit TRBD1. The CDR3 consists of 12 residues. CDR1 is WSHSY and CDR2 is SAAADI in the germline V gene. Trimming cost V 10 bases and J 6 bases; bases outside gene matches: 5. The CDR3 coding sequence is TGCGCCACCAGGGGGTCGTCCGGGGAGCTGTTTTTT. This sequence encodes CATRGSSGELFF.

This rearrangement joins TRBV27 to TRBJ2-5, with D possibly TRBD2 on 6 matching bases. The J call may be wrong; the DNA end is better matched by TRBJ2-7. Germline V gene sequence: CDR1 MNHEY, CDR2 SMNVEV (reference sequence). This CDR3 contains 13 residues. The CDR3 sequence: CASRLGRTYEQYF. CDR3 sequence (DNA): TGTGCCAGCCGACTAGGACGGACCTACGAGCAGTACTTC.

The count of this clone is one. This rearrangement joins TRBV7-9 to TRBJ2-2; 7 bases are a match to TRBD2. The CDR3 contains 18 residues. V shed 2 bases and J 4 bases; nucleotides not matched to a gene: 13. Germline V CDR1 and CDR2: SEHNR, FQNEAQ (reference sequence). For the CDR3, the DNA is TGTGCCAGCAGCTTAAATGCACTAGCGCCCGCGGGCACCGGGGAGCTGTTTTTT. Its translation: CASSLNALAPAGTGELFF.

The CDR3 here is CASTWTGYNGYTF. For the CDR3, the DNA is TGTGCCAGTACCTGGACAGGGTATAATGGCTACACCTTC. The V and J genes are TRBV19 and TRBJ1-2; 8 bases match TRBD1. J gave up 6 bases and V 7 bases, and 7 bases lay outside the gene matches. CDR1 and CDR2 (germline): LNHDA, SQIVND (reference sequence). This CDR3 contains 13 residues.

The genes are TRBV5-1 and TRBJ2-1; 9 bases align to TRBD1. V trimming: 0 bases; J trimming: 4 bases; junction bases outside the gene matches: 2. CDR1 is SGHRS and CDR2 is YFSETQ in the germline V gene. The CDR3 has 15 amino acids. CDR3 amino acids: CASSLGTGEYNEQFF. CDR3 DNA: TGCGCCAGCAGCTTGGGGACAGGGGAATACAATGAGCAGTTCTTC. The full variable domain, its missing parts supplied by reference TRBV5-1 and TRBJ2-1, is KAGVTQTPRYLIKTRGQQVTLSCSPISGHRSVSWYQQTPGQGLQFLFEYFSETQRNKGNFPGRFSGRQFSNSRSEMNVSTLELGDSALYLCASSLGTGEYNEQFFGPGTRLTVL.

A few counts support this clone. The rearrangement links TRBV15 to TRBJ2-3; TRBD1 might be the D (5 bases). CDR1 LNHNV and CDR2 YYDKDF come from the germline V gene (reference sequence). V lost 1 base and J 4 bases, leaving 9 bases between the germline ends. CDR3 length: 14 amino acids. In DNA, the CDR3 is TGTGCCACCAGCAGAGTTAGGGGCCCAGATACGCAGTATTTT. Translation gives CATSRVRGPDTQYF.

V and J are TRBV9 and TRBJ2-3; the D gene is possibly TRBD1 (6 bases). V lost 0 bases and J lost 2, with 13 bases in between. CDR3 length: 16 residues. The V gene's germline CDR1 is SGDLS and CDR2 YYNGEE. CDR3: CASSVGQGSVTDTQYF. Here the CDR3 DNA reads TGTGCCAGCAGCGTAGGTCAGGGGTCGGTCACAGATACGCAGTATTTT.

This clone was picked up one time. This chain uses TRBV28 with TRBJ2-4; D is undetermined. The V gene lost 2 bases and the J gene lost 3 bases, with 14 bases spanning the gap. Germline CDR1 and CDR2: MDHEN and SYDVKM. This CDR3 has 16 residues. CDR3 protein: CASSLKGSGVKNIQYF. The CDR3, as DNA: TGTGCCAGCAGTTTAAAAGGGTCTGGGGTCAAAAACATTCAGTACTTC.

The V gene is TRBV30, the J gene TRBJ1-3; D not certain. Trimming cost V 4 bases and J 0 bases, with 13 bases left between them. The CDR3 is 15 residues long. Germline-derived CDR1 and CDR2 are GTSNPN and SVGIG (reference sequence). In DNA form, the CDR3 reads TGTGCCTGGATCCCGTTCCCGGGCTCTGGAAACACCATATATTTT. Translated: CAWIPFPGSGNTIYF.

This rearrangement joins TRBV7-6 to TRBJ2-1; no definite D call. The CDR3 has 14 amino acids. Between the trimmed V and J ends, which lost 5 bases and 1 base, there was a span of 9 bases. The germline V gene has CDR1 SGHVS and CDR2 FNYEAQ. CDR3 in DNA: TGTGCCAGCAGCCGGAGTGGGTCCTACAATGAGCAGTTCTTC. Translating gives CASSRSGSYNEQFF.

CDR3 region: CSVALAGGPHEQYF. The CDR3 nucleotides read TGCAGCGTAGCCCTAGCGGGGGGGCCACACGAGCAGTACTTC. The J gene is TRBJ2-7, the V gene TRBV29-1; 12 bases match TRBD2. Germline trimming cut 6 bases from V and 5 bases from J; bases unmatched to any gene: 8. The germline gives CDR1 SQVTM, CDR2 ANQGSEA. CDR3 length equals 14 residues.

The chain joins TRBV7-6 to TRBJ1-1, with D hard to call. V was shortened by 5 bases and J by 0 bases, with 10 bases between the two germline ends. The CDR3 is 14 residues long. CDR1 is SGHVS, CDR2 FNYEAQ, per germline. The DNA for the CDR3 is TGTGCCAGCAGCCCACGGACCCTGAACACTGAAGCTTTCTTT. Its protein is CASSPRTLNTEAFF.

The chain carries TRBV7-9 and TRBJ1-1; TRBD1 agrees at 8 bases. Germline V gives CDR1 SEHNR, CDR2 FQNEAQ (reference sequence). Trimming took 4 bases from V and 1 from J; bases not matched to a gene: 5. The CDR3 runs 15 residues. The CDR3: CASSSTGGKNTEAFF. CDR3 sequence (DNA): TGTGCCAGCAGCTCCACAGGGGGAAAGAACACTGAAGCTTTCTTT.

The chain carries TRBV2 and TRBJ2-1; D uncertain. This CDR3 has 14 amino acids. Germline V gives CDR1 SNHLY, CDR2 FYNNEI. Trimming took off 6 bases at V and 0 bases at J, with 9 bases between the two ends. The CDR3 is CASRDQSSYNEQFF. CDR3 DNA: TGTGCCAGCAGGGACCAAAGCTCCTACAATGAGCAGTTCTTC.

This clone was seen only once. The V call is TRBV7-8, the J call TRBJ1-1; D gene unclear. Per the germline V gene, CDR1 is SGHVS and CDR2 is FQNEAQ. Trimming took off 5 bases at V and 1 base at J, with 14 bases between the two ends. CDR3 length: 15 amino acids. The CDR3: CASSLRLNTNTEAFF. The CDR3 coding sequence is TGTGCCAGCAGCCTCCGGCTAAATACGAACACTGAAGCTTTCTTT.

The CDR3 DNA reads TGCGCCAGCAGCCCCCGGTCAGGGGGACGTTTAGATGGCTACACCTTC. Translating gives CASSPRSGGRLDGYTF. The rearrangement joins TRBV4-1 to TRBJ1-2, with 7 positions matching TRBD1. Germline-derived CDR1 and CDR2 are MGHRA and YSYEKL. After removal of 4 bases from V and 6 bases from J, the junction contained 14 bases not matched to a gene. This CDR3 has 16 residues.

The chain employs TRBV13 and TRBJ2-2; tentative D call: TRBD2 (5 bases). There are 13 residues in the CDR3. Trimming stripped 5 bases from V and 6 bases from J, with 10 bases between. Per germline, CDR1 PRHDT and CDR2 FYEKMQ (reference sequence). The CDR3 DNA sequence: TGTGCCAGCAGCCCCGGACTGTCCGGGGAGCTGTTTTTT. Its protein product is CASSPGLSGELFF.

The gene calls are TRBV5-4 and TRBJ1-1; possible D gene TRBD1, 5 bases. Trimming removed 2 bases from V and 8 bases from J, with 7 bases in between. Germline-derived CDR1 and CDR2 are SGHNT and YYREEE (reference sequence). The CDR3 loop spans 11 amino acids. Here the CDR3 DNA reads TGTGCCAGCAGCTTAAGGGACGAAGCTTTCTTT. It is translated as CASSLRDEAFF.

V and J are TRBV14 and TRBJ1-3; TRBD1 aligns across 8 bases. The germline V gene has CDR1 SGHDN and CDR2 FVKESK. After removal of 4 bases from V and 6 bases from J, the junction contained 2 bases not matched to a gene. CDR3 size: 13 residues. CDR3 region: CASSPQGENTIYF. In DNA form, the CDR3 reads TGTGCCAGCAGCCCACAGGGGGAAAACACCATATATTTT.

The CDR3 DNA reads TGCGCCAGCAGCCTTGGGACAGGGGGACAGCCCCAGCATTTT. It encodes CASSLGTGGQPQHF. This sequence joins TRBV4-3 and TRBJ1-5; 11 nucleotides align to TRBD1. The junction had 3 bases not matched to a gene; V was cut back by 4 bases and J by 7 bases. CDR3 length: 14 amino acids. Germline V CDR1 and CDR2: LGHNA, YSLEER.

V usage is TRBV5-1 and J usage is TRBJ2-6; 8 positions match TRBD1. Unmatched junction bases numbered 12, after V lost 1 base and J lost 0 bases. Germline V lookup: CDR1 SGHRS, CDR2 YFSETQ. The CDR3 covers 20 residues. Here the CDR3 DNA reads TGCGCCAGCAGCTTGAACCGATTGTTGGACAGGGTCTCTGGGGCCAACGTCCTGACTTTC. This gives the protein CASSLNRLLDRVSGANVLTF.

The gene calls are TRBV30 and TRBJ2-7, with D maybe TRBD2 (6 bases). V lost 1 base and J lost 1, with 8 bases in between. CDR1 is GTSNPN and CDR2 is SVGIG in the germline V gene (reference sequence). CDR3 length: 13 residues. The CDR3 nucleotides are TGTGCCTGGAGTGGGGGGACTTCCTACGAGCAGTACTTC. Amino acid sequence: CAWSGGTSYEQYF.

The rearrangement links TRBV19 to TRBJ1-2; 9 bases align to TRBD1. This CDR3 is built from 18 residues. Germline V gene sequence: CDR1 LNHDA, CDR2 SQIVND (reference sequence). With 6 bases clipped from V and 3 bases from J, the junction kept 17 bases outside the gene matches. In DNA form, the CDR3 reads TGTGCCAGTAGGACATACCGGGACAGGGATTTTGCAGACTATGGCTACACCTTC. Its protein product is CASRTYRDRDFADYGYTF.

This rearrangement joins TRBV11-2 to TRBJ1-4; D ambiguous. With 7 bases removed from V and 0 bases from J, the gap between germline ends came to 9 bases. The germline V gene encodes CDR1 SGHAT and CDR2 FQNNGV. The CDR3 extends over 14 amino acids. The DNA of the CDR3 is TGTGCCAGCAATCACGGAGCAACTAATGAAAAACTGTTTTTT. Translated, it gives CASNHGATNEKLFF.